This section outlines one T cell receptor beta chain sequence together with its context. Its antigen is unknown. The sample is drawn from a study of radiotherapy plus CTLA-4 blockade in lung cancer. The study, taken as a whole, reports: Radiotherapy plus ipilimumab was followed by expansion in blood of tumor-derived TCR clones.

Only in-frame clones appear in the TCRdb table, and some are missing; sequencing was by immunoSEQ multiplex PCR. Among approximately 76,000 clones listed, around 79% were seen once. Sequencing was performed on peripheral blood, taken from a patient treated with radiotherapy plus ipilimumab. This receptor was taken from a human donor with non-small cell lung cancer who had a partial response to radiotherapy plus ipilimumab. Some clones in this sample may be carry-over from other donors' samples.

The CDR3: CSVRGLDYGYTF. DNA for the CDR3: TGCAGCGTCCGGGGGTTAGACTATGGCTACACCTTC. This sequence joins TRBV29-1 and TRBJ1-2; the D gene is possibly TRBD1 (5 bases). Trimming cost V 6 bases and J 3 bases, with 11 bases left between them. CDR3 length: 12 residues. Germline CDR1 SQVTM, CDR2 ANQGSEA.